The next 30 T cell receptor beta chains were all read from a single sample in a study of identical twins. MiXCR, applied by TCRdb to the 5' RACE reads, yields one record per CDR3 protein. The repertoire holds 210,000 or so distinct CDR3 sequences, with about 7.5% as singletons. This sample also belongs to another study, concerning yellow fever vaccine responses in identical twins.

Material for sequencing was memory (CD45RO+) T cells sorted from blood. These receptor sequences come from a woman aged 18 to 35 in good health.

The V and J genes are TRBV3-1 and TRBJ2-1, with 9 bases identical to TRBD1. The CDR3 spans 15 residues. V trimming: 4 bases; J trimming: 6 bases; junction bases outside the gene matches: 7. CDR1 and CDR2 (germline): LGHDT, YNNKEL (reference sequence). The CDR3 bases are TGTGCCAGCAGCCCCCTTAGGGACAGGGCCAATGAGCAGTTCTTC. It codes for CASSPLRDRANEQFF.

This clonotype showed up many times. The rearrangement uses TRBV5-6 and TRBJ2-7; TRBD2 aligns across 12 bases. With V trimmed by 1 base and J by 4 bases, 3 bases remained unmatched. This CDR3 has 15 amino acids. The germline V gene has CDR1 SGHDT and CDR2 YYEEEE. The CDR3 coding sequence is TGTGCCAGCAGCTTGCTGACTAGCGGGGGTTACGAGCAGTACTTC. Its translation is CASSLLTSGGYEQYF.

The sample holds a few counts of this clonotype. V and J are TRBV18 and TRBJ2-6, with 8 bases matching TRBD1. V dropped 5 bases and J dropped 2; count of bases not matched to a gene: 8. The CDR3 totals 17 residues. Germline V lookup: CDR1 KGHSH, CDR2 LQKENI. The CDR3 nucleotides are TGTGCCAGCTCAATCGGACAGGGCATGACTGGGGCCAACGTCCTGACTTTC. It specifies CASSIGQGMTGANVLTF.

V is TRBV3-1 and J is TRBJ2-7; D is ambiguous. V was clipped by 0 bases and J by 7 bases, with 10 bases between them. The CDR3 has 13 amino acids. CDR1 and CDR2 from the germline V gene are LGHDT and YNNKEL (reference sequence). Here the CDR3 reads CASSQEKQGEQYF. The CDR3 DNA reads TGTGCCAGCAGCCAAGAGAAGCAAGGAGAGCAGTACTTC.

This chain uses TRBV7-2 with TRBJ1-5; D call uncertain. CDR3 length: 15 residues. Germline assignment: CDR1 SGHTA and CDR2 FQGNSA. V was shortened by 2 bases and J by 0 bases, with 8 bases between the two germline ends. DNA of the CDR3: TGTGCCAGCAGCTTACGTGCAACTAGCAATCAGCCCCAGCATTTT. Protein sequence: CASSLRATSNQPQHF.

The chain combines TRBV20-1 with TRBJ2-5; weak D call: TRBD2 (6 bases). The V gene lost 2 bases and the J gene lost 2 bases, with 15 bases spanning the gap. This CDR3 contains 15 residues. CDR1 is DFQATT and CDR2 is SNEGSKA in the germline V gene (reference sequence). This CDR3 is CSARPLEGFQETQYF. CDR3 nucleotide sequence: TGCAGTGCTAGACCCCTGGAGGGCTTTCAAGAGACCCAGTACTTC.

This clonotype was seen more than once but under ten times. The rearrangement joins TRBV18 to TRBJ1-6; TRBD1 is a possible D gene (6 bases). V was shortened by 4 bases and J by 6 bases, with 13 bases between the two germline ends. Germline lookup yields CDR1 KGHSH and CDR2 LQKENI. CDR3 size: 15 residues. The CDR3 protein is CASSQLDSLNSPLHF. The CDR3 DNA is TGTGCCAGCTCACAACTGGACAGTCTTAATTCACCCCTCCACTTT.

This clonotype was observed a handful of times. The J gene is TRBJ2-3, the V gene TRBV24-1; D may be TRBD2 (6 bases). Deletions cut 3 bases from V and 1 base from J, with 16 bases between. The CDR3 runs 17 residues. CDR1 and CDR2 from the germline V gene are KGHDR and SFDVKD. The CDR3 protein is CATSDPGTGVGTDTQYF. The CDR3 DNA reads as TGTGCCACCAGTGATCCCGGGACGGGAGTGGGCACAGATACGCAGTATTTT.

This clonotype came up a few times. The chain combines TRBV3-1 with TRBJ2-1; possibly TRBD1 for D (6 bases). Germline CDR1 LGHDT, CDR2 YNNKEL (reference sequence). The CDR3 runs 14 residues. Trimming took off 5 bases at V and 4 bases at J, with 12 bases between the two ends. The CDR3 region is CASSIDRNYNEQFF. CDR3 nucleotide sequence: TGTGCCAGCAGCATCGACAGGAATTACAATGAGCAGTTCTTC.

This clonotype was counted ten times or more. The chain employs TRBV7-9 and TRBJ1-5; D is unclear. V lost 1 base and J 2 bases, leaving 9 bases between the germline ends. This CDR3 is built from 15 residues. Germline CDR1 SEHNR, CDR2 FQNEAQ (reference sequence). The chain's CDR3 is CASSLGDAGNQPQHF. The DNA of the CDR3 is TGTGCCAGCAGCTTAGGGGATGCCGGCAATCAGCCCCAGCATTTT.

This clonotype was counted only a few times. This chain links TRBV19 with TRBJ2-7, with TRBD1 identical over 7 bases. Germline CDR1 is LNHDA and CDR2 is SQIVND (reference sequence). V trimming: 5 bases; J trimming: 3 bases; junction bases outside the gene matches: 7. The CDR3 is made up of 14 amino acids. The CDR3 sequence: CASSSQTGSYEQYF. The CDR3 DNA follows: TGTGCCAGTAGTTCGCAGACAGGGAGCTACGAGCAGTACTTC.

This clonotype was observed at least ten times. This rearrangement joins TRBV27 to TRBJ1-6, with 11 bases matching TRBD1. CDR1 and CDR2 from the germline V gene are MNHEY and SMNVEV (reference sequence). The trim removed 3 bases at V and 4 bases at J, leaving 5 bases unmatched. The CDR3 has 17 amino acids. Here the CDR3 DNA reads TGTGCCAGCAGTTTGGTGGGACAGGGGGTTTATAATTCACCCCTCCACTTT. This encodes CASSLVGQGVYNSPLHF.

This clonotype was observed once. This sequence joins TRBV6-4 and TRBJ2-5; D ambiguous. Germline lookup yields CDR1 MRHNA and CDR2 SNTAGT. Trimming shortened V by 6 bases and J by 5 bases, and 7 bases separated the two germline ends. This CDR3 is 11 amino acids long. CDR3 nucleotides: TGTGCCAGCAGGGTCGATGAGACCCAGTACTTC. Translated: CASRVDETQYF.

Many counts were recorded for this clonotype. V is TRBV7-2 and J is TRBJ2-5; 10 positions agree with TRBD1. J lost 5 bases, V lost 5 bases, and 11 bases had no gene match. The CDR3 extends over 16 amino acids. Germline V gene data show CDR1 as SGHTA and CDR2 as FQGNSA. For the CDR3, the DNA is TGTGCCAGCAGCCGACAGACAGGGGGCGGCAAGGAGACCCAGTACTTC. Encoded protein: CASSRQTGGGKETQYF.

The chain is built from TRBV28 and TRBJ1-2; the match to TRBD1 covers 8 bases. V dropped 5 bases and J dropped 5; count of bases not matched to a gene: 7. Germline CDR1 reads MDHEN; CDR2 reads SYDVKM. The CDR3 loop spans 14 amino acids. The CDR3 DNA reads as TGTGCCAGCAGTGTCGGACAGGGTAGTTATGGCTACACCTTC. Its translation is CASSVGQGSYGYTF.

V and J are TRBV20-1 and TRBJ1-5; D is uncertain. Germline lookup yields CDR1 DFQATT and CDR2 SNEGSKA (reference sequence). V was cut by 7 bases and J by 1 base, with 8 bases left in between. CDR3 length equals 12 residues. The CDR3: CSVSVSNQPQHF. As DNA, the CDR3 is TGCAGTGTTTCGGTGAGCAATCAGCCCCAGCATTTT.

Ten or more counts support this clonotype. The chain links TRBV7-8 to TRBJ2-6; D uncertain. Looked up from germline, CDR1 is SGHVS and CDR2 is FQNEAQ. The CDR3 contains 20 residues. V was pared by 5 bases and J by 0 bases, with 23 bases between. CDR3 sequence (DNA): TGTGCCAGCAGCCTTTTAGTGATACTACACCTTAACTCTGGGGCCAACGTCCTGACTTTC. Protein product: CASSLLVILHLNSGANVLTF.

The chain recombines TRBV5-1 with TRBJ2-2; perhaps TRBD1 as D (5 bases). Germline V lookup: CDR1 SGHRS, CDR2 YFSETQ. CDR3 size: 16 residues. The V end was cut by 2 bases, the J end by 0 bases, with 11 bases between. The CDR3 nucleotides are TGCGCCAGCAGCTTTGGGGCAGTGGCGAACACCGGGGAGCTGTTTTTT. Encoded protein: CASSFGAVANTGELFF.

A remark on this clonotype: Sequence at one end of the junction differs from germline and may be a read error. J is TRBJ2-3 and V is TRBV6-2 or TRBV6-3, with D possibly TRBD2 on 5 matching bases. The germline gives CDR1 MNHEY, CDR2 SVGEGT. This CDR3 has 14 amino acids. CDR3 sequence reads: CATSYRGSTDTQYF. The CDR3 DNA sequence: TGTGCCACCAGTTACCGGGGAAGCACAGATACGCAGTATTTT.

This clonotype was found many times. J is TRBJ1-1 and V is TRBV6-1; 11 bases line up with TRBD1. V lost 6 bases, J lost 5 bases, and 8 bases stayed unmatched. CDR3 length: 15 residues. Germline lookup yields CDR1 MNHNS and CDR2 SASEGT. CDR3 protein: CASRPSGTGGTEAFF. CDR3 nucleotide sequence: TGTGCCAGCAGGCCTTCCGGGACAGGGGGAACTGAAGCTTTCTTT.

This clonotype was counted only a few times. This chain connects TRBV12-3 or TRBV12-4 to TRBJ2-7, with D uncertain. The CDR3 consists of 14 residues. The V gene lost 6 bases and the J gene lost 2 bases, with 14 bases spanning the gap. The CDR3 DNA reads TGTGCCAGCAGGGCCGTAGGGCCGGCCTACGAGCAGTACTTC. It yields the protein CASRAVGPAYEQYF.

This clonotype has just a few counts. The CDR3, as DNA: TGTGCCAGCAGCGTAGTTCCGGGAGGGGGCCAAGAGACCCAGTACTTC. Protein: CASSVVPGGGQETQYF. The rearrangement uses TRBV9 and TRBJ2-5; 8 nucleotides line up with TRBD2. The CDR3 covers 16 residues. The germline CDR1 and CDR2 sequences are SGDLS and YYNGEE. V dropped 0 bases and J dropped 1; count of bases not matched to a gene: 5.

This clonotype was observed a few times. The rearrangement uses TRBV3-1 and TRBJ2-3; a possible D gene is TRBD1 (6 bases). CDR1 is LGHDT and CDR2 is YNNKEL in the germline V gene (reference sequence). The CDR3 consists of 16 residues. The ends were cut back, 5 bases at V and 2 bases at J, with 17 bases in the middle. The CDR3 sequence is CASSSRQAGNTDTQYF. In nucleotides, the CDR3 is TGTGCCAGCAGCTCACGACAGGCGGGCAACACAGATACGCAGTATTTT.

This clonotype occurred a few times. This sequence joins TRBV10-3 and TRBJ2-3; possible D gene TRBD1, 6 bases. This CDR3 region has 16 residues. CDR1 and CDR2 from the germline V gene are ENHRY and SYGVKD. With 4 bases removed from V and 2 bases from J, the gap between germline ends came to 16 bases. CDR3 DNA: TGTGCCATCAGTGGAACGGCAGGGGCGATCACAGATACGCAGTATTTT. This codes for CAISGTAGAITDTQYF.

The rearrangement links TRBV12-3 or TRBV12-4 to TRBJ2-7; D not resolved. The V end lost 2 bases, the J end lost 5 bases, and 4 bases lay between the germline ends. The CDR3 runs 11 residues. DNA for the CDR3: TGTGCCAGCAGTTTACAGGACGAGCAGTACTTC. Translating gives CASSLQDEQYF.

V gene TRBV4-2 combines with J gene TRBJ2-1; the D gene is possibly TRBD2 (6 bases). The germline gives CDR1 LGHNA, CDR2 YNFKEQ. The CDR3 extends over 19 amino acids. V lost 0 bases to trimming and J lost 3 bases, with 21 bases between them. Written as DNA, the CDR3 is TGTGCCAGCAGCCAAGATAGGACTACCTCCCAAATTAGCTACAATGAGCAGTTCTTC. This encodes CASSQDRTTSQISYNEQFF.

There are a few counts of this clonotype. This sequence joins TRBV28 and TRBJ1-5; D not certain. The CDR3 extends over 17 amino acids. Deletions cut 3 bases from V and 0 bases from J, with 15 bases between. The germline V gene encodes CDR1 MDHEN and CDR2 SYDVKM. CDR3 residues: CASSFSSLGGSNQPQHF. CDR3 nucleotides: TGTGCCAGCAGTTTTAGCTCCTTGGGCGGTAGCAATCAGCCCCAGCATTTT.

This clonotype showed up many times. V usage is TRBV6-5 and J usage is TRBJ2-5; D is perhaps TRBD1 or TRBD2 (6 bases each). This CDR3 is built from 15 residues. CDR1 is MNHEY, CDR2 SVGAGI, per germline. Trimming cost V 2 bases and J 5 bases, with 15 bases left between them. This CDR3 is CASSYTWGAQETQYF. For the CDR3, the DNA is TGTGCCAGCAGTTACACGTGGGGGGCGCAGGAGACCCAGTACTTC.

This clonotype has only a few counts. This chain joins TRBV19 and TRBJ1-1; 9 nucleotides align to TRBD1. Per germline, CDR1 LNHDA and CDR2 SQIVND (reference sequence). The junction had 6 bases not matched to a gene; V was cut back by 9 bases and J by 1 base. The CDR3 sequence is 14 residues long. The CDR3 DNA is TGTGCCAGCCTGAACAGGGGGCGGAACACTGAAGCTTTCTTT. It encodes CASLNRGRNTEAFF.

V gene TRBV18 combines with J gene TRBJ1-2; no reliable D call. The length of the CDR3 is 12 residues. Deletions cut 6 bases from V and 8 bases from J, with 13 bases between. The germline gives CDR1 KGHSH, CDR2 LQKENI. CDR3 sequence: CASSTMDGGYTF. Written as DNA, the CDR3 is TGTGCCAGCTCCACCATGGATGGAGGCTACACCTTC.